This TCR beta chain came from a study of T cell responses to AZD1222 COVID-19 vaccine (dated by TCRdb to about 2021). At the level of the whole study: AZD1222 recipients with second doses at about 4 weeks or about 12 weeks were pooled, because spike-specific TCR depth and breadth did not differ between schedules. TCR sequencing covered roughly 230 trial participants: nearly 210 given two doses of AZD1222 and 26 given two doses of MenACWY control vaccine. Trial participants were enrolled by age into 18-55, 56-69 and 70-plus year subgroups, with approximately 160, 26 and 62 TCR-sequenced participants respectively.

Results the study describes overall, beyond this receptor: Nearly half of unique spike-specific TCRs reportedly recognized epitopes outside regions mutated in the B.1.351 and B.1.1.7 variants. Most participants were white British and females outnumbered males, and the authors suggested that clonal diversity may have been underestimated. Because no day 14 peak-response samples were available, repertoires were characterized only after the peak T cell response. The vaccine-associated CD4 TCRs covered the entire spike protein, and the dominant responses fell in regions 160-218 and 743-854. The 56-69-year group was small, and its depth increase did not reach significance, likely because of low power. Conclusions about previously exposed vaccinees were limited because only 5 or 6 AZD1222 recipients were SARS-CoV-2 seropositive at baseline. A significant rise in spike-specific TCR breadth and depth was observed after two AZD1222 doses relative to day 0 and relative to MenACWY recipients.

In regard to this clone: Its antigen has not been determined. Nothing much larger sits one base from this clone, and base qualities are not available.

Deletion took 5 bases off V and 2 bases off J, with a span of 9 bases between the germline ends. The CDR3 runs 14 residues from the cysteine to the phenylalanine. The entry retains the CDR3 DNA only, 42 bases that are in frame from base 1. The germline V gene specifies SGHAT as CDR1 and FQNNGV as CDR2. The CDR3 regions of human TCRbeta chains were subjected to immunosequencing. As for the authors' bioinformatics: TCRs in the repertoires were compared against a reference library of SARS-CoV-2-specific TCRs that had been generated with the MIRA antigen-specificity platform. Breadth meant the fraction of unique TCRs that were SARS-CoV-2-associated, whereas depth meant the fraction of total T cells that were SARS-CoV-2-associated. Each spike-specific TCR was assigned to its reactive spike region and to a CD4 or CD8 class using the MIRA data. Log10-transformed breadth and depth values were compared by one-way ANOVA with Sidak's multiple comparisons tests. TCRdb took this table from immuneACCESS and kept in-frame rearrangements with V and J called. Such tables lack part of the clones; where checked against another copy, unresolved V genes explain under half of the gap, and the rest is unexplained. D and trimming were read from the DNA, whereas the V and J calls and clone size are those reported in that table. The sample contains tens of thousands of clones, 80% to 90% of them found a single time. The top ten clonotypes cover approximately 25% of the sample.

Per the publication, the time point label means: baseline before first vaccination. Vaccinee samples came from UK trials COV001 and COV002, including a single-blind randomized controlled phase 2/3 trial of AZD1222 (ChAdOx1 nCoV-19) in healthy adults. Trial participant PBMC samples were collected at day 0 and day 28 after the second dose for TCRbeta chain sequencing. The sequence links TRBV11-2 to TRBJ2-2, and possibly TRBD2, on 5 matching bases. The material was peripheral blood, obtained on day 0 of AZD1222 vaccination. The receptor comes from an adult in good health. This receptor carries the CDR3 CASSVRANTGELFF. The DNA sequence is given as TGTGCCAGCAGCGTGCGGGCTAACACCGGGGAGCTGTTTTTT.